Sequencing of this T cell receptor (beta chain) was carried out in a study of T-cell reconstitution after alpha-beta-depleted transplantation in children. This clonotype was detected many times. A library of TCRbeta sequences, prepared with unique molecular identifiers, was generated. TCRdb reanalysed the PCR reads using MiXCR and keeps one entry per CDR3 protein. The sample includes 200,000 to 250,000 distinct CDR3 sequences, around 13% of them seen just once. The source of this sequence is a human donor who donated a stem cell graft to a child with acute lymphoblastic leukemia. Sequenced material: PBMCs from the stem cell graft donor, taken from the stem cell graft.

The CDR3 DNA sequence: TGCAGCGTGACTAGCCCAAGAGAATCCGGGAACCAAGAGACCCAGTACTTC. Its protein is CSVTSPRESGNQETQYF. The chain carries TRBV29-1 and TRBJ2-5, with TRBD2 identical over 7 bases. The germline V gene encodes CDR1 SQVTM and CDR2 ANQGSEA. CDR3 size: 17 residues. V lost 6 bases, J lost 0 bases, and 16 bases stayed unmatched.